A selection of T cell receptor beta chains follows, all from one sample in a study of CD8 T cells in Susac syndrome. Each CDR3 protein gets one entry after TCRdb re-called the immunoSEQ multiplex PCR reads with MiXCR. This sample has hundreds of thousands of distinct CDR3 sequences, with more than 80% found just once. Material for sequencing was CD8+ T cells from PBMCs. The origin of the receptors is a human donor with multiple sclerosis. CDR3s leave out the opening cysteine and the closing phenylalanine or tryptophan.

TRBV10-2 ASRENNEQF
TRBV6-5 ASRATGGMGTEAF
TRBV5-6 ASSLVTRSHYGYT
TRBV7-9 ASSPGWLGRAGGSDTQY
TRBV24-1 AAETGGSRYSPLH
TRBV19 ASSLWDSTDTQY
TRBV5-1 ASSLEASGTYTYNEQF
TRBV12-3/TRBV12-4 ASRDPQQAGRYEQY
TRBV25-1 ASSSDSHQETQY
TRBV27 ASKTGGDQPQH
TRBV6-5 ASRAGEYTGELF
TRBV9 ASSARQGGYNYGYT
TRBV6-5 ASSRDRDGYT
TRBV19 ASTTPMNTEAF
TRBV30 AWSLGQVYEQY
TRBV7-8 ASSSLGQTANYGYT
TRBV12-3/TRBV12-4 ASSPDRVDGYT
TRBV6-1 ASSAPGSNTEAF
TRBV6-1 ASSYAVQETQY
TRBV12-5 ASGDRGQPQH
TRBV27 ASSTTQGAYEQY
TRBV7-6 ASSGRGEETQY
TRBV5-1 ASSSTDMNTEAF
TRBV29-1 SVVGGGLGSHEQY
TRBV28 ASSTWTVNTEAF
TRBV29-1 SVVHRPMNTEAF
TRBV6-1 ASSPDIISYNEQF
TRBV30 GGGLPSIQY
TRBV6-5 ASSYSQGAKNIQY
TRBV6-1 ASSEFRGDGDTQY
TRBV5-1 ASSRPLTSYNEQF
TRBV2 ASSEDPSSYNEQF